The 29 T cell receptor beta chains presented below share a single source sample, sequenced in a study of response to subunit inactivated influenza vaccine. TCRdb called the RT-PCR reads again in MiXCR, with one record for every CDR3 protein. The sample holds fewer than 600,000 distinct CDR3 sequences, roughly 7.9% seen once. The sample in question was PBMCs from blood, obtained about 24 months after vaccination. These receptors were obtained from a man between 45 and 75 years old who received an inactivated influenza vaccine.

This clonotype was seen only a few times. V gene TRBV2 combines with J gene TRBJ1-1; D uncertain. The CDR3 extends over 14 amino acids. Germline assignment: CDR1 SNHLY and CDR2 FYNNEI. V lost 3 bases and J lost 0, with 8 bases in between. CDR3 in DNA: TGTGCCAGCAGTGAGCTCATTATGAACACTGAAGCTTTCTTT. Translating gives CASSELIMNTEAFF.

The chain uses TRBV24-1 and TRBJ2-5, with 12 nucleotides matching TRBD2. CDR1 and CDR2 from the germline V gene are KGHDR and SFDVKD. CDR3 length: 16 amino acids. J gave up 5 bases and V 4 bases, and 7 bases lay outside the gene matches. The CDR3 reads CATSEKTSGRSETQYF. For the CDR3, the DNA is TGTGCCACCAGTGAGAAGACTAGCGGGAGATCTGAGACCCAGTACTTC.

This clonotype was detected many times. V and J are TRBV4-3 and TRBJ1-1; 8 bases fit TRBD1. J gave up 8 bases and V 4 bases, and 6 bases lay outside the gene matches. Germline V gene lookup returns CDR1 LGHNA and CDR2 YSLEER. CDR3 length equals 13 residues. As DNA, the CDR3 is TGCGCCAGCAGCCCCCGGACAGGGCGAGAAGCTTTCTTT. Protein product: CASSPRTGREAFF.

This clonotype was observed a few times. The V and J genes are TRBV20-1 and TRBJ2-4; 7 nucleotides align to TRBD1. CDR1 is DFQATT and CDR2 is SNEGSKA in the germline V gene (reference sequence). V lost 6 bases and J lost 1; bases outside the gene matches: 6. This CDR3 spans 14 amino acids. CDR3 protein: CSAPDRVAKNIQYF. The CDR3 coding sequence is TGCAGTGCCCCCGACAGGGTTGCCAAAAACATTCAGTACTTC.

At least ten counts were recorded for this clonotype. CDR3 sequence reads: CASGQGSNYGYTF. The CDR3 nucleotides are TGTGCCTCGGGGCAGGGGTCCAACTATGGCTACACCTTC. V and J are TRBV7-8 and TRBJ1-2; tentative D call: TRBD1 (6 bases). This CDR3 has 13 amino acids. V gave up 11 bases and J gave up 2 bases, with 15 bases separating them. Germline lookup yields CDR1 SGHVS and CDR2 FQNEAQ.

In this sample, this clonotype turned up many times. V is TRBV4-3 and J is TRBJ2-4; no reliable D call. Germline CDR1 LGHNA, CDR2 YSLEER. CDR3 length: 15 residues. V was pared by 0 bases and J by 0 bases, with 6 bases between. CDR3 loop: CASSQDAIAKNIQYF. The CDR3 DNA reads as TGCGCCAGCAGCCAAGATGCAATAGCCAAAAACATTCAGTACTTC.

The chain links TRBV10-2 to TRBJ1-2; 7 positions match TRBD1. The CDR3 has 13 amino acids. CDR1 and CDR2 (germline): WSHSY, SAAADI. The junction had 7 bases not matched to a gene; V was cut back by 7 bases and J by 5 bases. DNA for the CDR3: TGCGCCAGCAACGACAGGGTTACGTATGGCTACACCTTC. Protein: CASNDRVTYGYTF.

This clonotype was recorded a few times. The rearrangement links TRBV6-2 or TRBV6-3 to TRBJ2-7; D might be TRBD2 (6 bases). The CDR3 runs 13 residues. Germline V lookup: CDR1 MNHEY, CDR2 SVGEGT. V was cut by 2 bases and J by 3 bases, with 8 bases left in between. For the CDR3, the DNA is TGTGCCAGCAGTTACGGCGGGGTCTACGAGCAGTACTTC. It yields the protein CASSYGGVYEQYF.

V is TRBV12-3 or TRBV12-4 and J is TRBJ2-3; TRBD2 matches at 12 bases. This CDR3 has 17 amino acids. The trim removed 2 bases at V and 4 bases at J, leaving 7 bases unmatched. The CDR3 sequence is CASSLLELAGGPDTQYF. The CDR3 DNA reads TGTGCCAGCAGTTTACTTGAACTAGCGGGAGGACCAGATACGCAGTATTTT.

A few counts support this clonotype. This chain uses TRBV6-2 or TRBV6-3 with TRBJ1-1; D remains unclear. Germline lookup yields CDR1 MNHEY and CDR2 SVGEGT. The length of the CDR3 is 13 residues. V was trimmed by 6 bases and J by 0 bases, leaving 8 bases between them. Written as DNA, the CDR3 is TGTGCCAGCAGCTGGACGATGAACACTGAAGCTTTCTTT. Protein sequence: CASSWTMNTEAFF.

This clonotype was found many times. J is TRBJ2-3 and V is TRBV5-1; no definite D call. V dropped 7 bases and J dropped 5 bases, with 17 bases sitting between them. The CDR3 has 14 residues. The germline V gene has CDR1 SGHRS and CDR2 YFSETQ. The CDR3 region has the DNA TGCGCCAGCTCCCTGAGGCCCTCGCAAGATACGCAGTATTTT. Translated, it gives CASSLRPSQDTQYF.

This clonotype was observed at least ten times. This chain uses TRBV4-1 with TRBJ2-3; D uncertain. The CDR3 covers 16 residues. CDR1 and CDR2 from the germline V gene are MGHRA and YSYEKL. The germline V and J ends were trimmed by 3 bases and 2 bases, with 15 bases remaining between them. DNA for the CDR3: TGCGCCAGCAGCCAGTTGTTCGGGCACAACACAGATACGCAGTATTTT. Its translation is CASSQLFGHNTDTQYF.

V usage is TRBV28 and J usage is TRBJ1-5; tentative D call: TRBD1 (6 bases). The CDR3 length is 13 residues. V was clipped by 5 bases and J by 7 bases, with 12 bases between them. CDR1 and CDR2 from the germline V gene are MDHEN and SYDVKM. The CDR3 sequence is CASSENRDQPQHF. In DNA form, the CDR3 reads TGTGCCAGCAGTGAAAACAGGGACCAGCCCCAGCATTTT.

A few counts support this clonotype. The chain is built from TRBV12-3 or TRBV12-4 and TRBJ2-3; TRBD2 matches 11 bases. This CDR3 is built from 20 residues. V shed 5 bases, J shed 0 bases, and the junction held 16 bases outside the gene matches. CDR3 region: CASSGLSGGAGTPSTDTQYF. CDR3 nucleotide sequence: TGTGCCAGCAGTGGCCTTAGCGGGGGGGCCGGTACTCCAAGCACAGATACGCAGTATTTT.

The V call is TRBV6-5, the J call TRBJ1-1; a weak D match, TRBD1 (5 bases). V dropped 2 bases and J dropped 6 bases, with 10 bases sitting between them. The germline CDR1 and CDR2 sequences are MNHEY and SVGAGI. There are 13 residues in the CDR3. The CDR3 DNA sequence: TGTGCCAGCAGTTACGGCGGGACGGCTGAAGCTTTCTTT. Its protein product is CASSYGGTAEAFF.

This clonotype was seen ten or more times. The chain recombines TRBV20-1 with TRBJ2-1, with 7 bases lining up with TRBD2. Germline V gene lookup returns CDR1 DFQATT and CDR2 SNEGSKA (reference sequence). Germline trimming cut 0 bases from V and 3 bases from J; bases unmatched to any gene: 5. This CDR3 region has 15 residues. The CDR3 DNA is TGCAGTGCTAGAGATCCCCAGCGGGGCTACAATGAGCAGTTCTTC. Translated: CSARDPQRGYNEQFF.

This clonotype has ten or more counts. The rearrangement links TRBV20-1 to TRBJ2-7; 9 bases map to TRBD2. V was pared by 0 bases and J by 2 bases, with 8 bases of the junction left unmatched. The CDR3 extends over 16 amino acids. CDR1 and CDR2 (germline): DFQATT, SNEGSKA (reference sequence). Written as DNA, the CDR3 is TGCAGTGCTAGAGAAGGGCCGGGACTAGCCCCCTACGAGCAGTACTTC. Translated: CSAREGPGLAPYEQYF.

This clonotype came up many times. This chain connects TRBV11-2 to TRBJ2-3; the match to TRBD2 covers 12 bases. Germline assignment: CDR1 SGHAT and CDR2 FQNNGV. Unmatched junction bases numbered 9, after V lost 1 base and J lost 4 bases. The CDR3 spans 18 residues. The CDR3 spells CASSLGLLAGGSADTQYF. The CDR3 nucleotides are TGTGCCAGCAGCTTAGGTCTGCTAGCGGGGGGGTCCGCAGATACGCAGTATTTT. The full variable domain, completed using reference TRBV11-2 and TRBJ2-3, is EAGVAQSPRYKIIEKRQSVAFWCNPISGHATLYWYQQILGQGPKLLIQFQNNGVVDDSQLPKDRFSAERLKGVDSTLKIQPAKLEDSAVYLCASSLGLLAGGSADTQYFGPGTRLTVL.

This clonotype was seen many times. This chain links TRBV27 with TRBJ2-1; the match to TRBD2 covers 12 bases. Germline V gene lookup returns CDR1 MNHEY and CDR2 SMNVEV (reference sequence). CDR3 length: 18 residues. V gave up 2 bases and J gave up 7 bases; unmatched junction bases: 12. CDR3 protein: CASSLMMLAGGPMNEQFF. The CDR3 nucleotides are TGTGCCAGCAGTTTAATGATGCTAGCGGGAGGGCCGATGAATGAGCAGTTCTTC.

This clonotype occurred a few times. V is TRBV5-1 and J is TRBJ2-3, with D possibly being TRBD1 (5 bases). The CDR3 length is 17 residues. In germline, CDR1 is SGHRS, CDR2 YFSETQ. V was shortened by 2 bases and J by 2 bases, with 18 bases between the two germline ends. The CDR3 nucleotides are TGCGCCAGCAGCTTCCTCGCCGACAGTGTCGCCACAGATACGCAGTATTTT. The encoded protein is CASSFLADSVATDTQYF.

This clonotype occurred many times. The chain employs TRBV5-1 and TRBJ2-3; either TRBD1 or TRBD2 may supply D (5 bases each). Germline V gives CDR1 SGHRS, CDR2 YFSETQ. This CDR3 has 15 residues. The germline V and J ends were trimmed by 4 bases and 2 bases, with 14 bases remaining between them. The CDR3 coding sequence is TGCGCCAGCAGCCCGGGGCCTAGCATCACAGATACGCAGTATTTT. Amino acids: CASSPGPSITDTQYF.

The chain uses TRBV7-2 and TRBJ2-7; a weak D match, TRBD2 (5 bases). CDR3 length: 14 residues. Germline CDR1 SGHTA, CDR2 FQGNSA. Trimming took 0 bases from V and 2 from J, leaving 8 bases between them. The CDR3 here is CASSLAASTYEQYF. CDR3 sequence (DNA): TGTGCCAGCAGCTTAGCTGCTAGCACCTACGAGCAGTACTTC.

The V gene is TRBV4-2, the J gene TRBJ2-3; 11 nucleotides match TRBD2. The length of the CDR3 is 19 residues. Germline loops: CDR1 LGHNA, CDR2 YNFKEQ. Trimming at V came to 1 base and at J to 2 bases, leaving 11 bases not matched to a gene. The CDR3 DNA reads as TGTGCCAGCAGCCAAGGGATGGCGTCGGGACTAGCGGTCACAGATACGCAGTATTTT. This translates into CASSQGMASGLAVTDTQYF.

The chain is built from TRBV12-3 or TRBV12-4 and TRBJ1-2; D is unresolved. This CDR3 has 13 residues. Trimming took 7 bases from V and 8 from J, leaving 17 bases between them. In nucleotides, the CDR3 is TGTGCCAGCACATCTTTCACTCCGGAAGGCTACACCTTC. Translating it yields CASTSFTPEGYTF.

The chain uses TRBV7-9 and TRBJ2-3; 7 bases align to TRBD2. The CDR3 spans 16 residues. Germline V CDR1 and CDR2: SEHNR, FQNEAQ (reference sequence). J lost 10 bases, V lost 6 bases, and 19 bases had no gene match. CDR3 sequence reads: CASRTPGLPEGVAQYF. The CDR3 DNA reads TGTGCCAGCAGGACCCCGGGACTACCGGAGGGAGTTGCGCAGTATTTT.

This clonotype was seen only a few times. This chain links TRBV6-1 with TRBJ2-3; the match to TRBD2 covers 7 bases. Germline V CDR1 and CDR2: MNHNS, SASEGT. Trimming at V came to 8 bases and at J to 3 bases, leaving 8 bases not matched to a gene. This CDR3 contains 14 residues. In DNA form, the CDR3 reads TGTGCCAGCCTCCGGGGGGTTACGACAGATACGCAGTATTTT. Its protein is CASLRGVTTDTQYF.

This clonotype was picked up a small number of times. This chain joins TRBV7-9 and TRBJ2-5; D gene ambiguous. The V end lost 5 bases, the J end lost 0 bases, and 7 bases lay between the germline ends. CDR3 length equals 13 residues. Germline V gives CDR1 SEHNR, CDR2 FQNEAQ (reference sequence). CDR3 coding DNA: TGTGCCAGCAGCCCGGCCTACCAAGAGACCCAGTACTTC. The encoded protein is CASSPAYQETQYF.

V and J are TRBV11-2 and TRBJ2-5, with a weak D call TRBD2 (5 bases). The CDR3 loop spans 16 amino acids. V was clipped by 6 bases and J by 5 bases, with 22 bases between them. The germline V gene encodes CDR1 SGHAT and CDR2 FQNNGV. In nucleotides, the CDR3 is TGTGCCAGCAGGCCAGGAGCGGATCATTATGGGGAGACCCAGTACTTC. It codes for CASRPGADHYGETQYF.

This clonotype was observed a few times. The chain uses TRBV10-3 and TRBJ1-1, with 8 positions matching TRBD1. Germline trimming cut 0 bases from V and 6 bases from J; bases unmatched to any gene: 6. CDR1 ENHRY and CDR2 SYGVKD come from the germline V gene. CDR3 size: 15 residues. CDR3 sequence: CAISESRQGAAEAFF. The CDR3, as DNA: TGTGCCATCAGTGAGTCGCGGCAGGGGGCTGCTGAAGCTTTCTTT.